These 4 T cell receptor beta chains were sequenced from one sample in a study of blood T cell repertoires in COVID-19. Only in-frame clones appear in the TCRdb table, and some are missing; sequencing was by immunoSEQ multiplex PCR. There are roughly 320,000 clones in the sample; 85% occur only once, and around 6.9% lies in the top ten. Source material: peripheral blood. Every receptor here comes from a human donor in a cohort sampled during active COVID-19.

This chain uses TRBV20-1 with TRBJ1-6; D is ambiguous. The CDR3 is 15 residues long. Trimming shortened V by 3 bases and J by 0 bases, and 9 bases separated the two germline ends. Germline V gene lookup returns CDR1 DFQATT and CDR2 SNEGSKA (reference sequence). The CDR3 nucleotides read TGCAGTGCTAGTCCGGCTAGCTCCTATAATTCACCCCTCCACTTT. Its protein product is CSASPASSYNSPLHF.

Here the CDR3 DNA reads TGTGCCACCAGCTCCCGACGGAGGAGGGCAGATTCACCCCTCCACTTT. Protein sequence: CATSSRRRRADSPLHF. The chain combines TRBV15 with TRBJ1-6, with D unresolved. This CDR3 has 16 residues. V was clipped by 5 bases and J by 8 bases, with 19 bases between them. The germline gives CDR1 LNHNV, CDR2 YYDKDF (reference sequence).

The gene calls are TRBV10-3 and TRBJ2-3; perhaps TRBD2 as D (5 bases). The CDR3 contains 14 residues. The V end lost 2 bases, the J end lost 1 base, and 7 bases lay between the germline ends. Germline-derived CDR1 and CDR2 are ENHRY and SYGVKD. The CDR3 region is CAISEKGGTDTQYF. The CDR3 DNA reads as TGTGCCATCAGTGAGAAGGGAGGCACAGATACGCAGTATTTT.

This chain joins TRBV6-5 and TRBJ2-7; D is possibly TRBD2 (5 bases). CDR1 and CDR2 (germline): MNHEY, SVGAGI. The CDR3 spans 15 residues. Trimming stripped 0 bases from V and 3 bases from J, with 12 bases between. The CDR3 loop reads CASSYSPLGGYEQYF. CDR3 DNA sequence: TGTGCCAGCAGTTACTCCCCACTAGGCGGCTACGAGCAGTACTTC.